This T cell receptor (beta chain) was documented in a study of T cell clonality in common variable immunodeficiency. The study, taken as a whole, reports: Fewer deletions and N-nucleotide insertions were reportedly seen in common variable immunodeficiency TCR beta sequences.

Both groups were predominantly of Caucasian heritage. The length of the CDR3 is 15 residues. The germline gives CDR1 SNHLY, CDR2 FYNNEI. The ends lost 8 bases at V and 2 bases at J; junction bases unmatched: 7. Profiling relied on immunoSEQ multiplex PCR, and the TCRdb table lists in-frame clones only, not all of them. Sampling found approximately 51,000 clones, none seen once. This clone was seen ten or more times. No antigen is known for it. The observed sequence ends 3 residues before the CDR3 terminus, with the missing tail filled in from the germline J gene. The V and J genes are TRBV2 and TRBJ1-1; 11 positions match TRBD1. The TCR sequence derives from a person between 18 and 70 years old in good health. The sample consisted of peripheral blood mononuclear cells. The CDR3 DNA, read in part, is TGTGCCAGCCGAGGACAGGGGGCGGGAAACACTGAA. This encodes CASRGQGAGNTE. The entire CDR3 protein reads CASRGQGAGNTEAFF.